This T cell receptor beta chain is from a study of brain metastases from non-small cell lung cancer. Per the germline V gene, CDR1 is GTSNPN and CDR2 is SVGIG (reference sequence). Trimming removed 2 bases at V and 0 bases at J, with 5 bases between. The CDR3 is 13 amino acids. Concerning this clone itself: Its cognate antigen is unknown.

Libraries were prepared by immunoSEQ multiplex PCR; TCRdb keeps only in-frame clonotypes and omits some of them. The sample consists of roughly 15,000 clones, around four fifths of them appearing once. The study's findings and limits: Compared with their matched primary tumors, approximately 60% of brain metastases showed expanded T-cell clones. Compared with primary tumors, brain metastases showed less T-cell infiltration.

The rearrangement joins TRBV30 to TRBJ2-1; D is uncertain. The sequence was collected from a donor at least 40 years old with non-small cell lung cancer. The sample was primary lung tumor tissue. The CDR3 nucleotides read TGTGCCTGGAGTAGTAACTCCTACAATGAGCAGTTCTTC. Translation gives CAWSSNSYNEQFF.